The next 10 T cell receptor beta chains were all read from a single sample in a study of T cells in Graves' hyperthyroidism and ophthalmopathy (dated by TCRdb to the late 2010s). Libraries were prepared through multiplex PCR. Sequencing was performed on an Illumina HiSeq 2000. The TCR beta CDR3 regions were amplified from the RNA transcripts. A first-round RT-PCR of the TCR CDR3 used the HTBI primer set with the Qiagen OneStep RT-PCR kit. Through fastp at Q25 and MiXCR, TCRdb rebuilt clones from the public reads, retaining in-frame beta chains. Every distinct CDR3 protein forms one entry, paired with its most common genes and DNA. The sample table shows around 720,000 distinct CDR3 sequences, and roughly 32% are seen once. The ten largest clones capture around 30% of the sample. The source material was blood. These receptors all come from a woman aged 40 to 49 with Graves' hyperthyroidism.

J is TRBJ2-7 and V is TRBV7-2; 14 positions match TRBD2. The CDR3 loop spans 15 amino acids. J gave up 2 bases and V 6 bases, and 3 bases lay outside the gene matches. Germline CDR1 SGHTA, CDR2 FQGNSA. The CDR3 protein is CASRPTSGGAYEQYF. The CDR3 DNA reads as TGTGCCAGCAGGCCGACTAGCGGGGGGGCCTACGAGCAGTACTTC.

This clonotype was found many times. The chain couples TRBV6-6 to TRBJ2-2, with D tentatively TRBD1 or TRBD2 (5 bases each). Per the germline V gene, CDR1 is MNHNY and CDR2 is SVGAGI (reference sequence). Trimming stripped 8 bases from V and 7 bases from J, with 5 bases between. This CDR3 region has 10 residues. The CDR3 region is CASGGGELFF. CDR3 in DNA: TGTGCCAGCGGGGGCGGGGAGCTGTTTTTT.

V and J are TRBV6-5 and TRBJ2-7; 10 nucleotides line up with TRBD1. Germline assignment: CDR1 MNHEY and CDR2 SVGAGI. Trimming took 8 bases from V and 1 from J; bases not matched to a gene: 11. The CDR3 spans 16 residues. Here the CDR3 DNA reads TGTGCCAGCTCACCCAGACAGGGGGCCCTTTCCTACGAGCAGTACTTC. It translates to CASSPRQGALSYEQYF.

The rearrangement joins TRBV28 to TRBJ2-7, with TRBD1 matching over 8 bases. Trimming at V came to 4 bases and at J to 3 bases, leaving 5 bases not matched to a gene. The germline CDR1 and CDR2 sequences are MDHEN and SYDVKM. This CDR3 spans 14 amino acids. CDR3 sequence: CASSSGQADYEQYF. CDR3 bases: TGTGCCAGCAGTTCGGGACAGGCGGACTACGAGCAGTACTTC. The whole variable domain, filled in from reference TRBV28 and TRBJ2-7, reads DVKVTQSSRYLVKRTGEKVFLECVQDMDHENMFWYRQDPGLGLRLIYFSYDVKMKEKGDIPEGYSVSREKKERFSLILESASTNQTSMYLCASSSGQADYEQYFGPGTRLTVT.

The chain couples TRBV2 to TRBJ2-1, with 10 nucleotides matching TRBD1. The CDR3 is made up of 16 amino acids. CDR1 and CDR2 from the germline V gene are SNHLY and FYNNEI. V lost 6 bases to trimming and J lost 1 base; unmatched junction nucleotides: 6. The CDR3 loop is CASSSRDRGSYNEQFF. CDR3 in DNA: TGTGCCAGCAGCAGCCGGGACAGGGGTTCCTACAATGAGCAGTTCTTC.

This clonotype is a singleton in its sample. V and J are TRBV10-3 and TRBJ1-2; D may be TRBD1 (5 bases). CDR3 length: 13 residues. Germline CDR1 is ENHRY and CDR2 is SYGVKD. The V end was cut by 5 bases, the J end by 1 base, with 8 bases between. CDR3 residues: CAISLDINYGYTF. In DNA form, the CDR3 reads TGTGCCATCAGTTTGGACATTAACTATGGCTACACCTTC.

This clonotype was counted at least ten times. The rearrangement uses TRBV19 and TRBJ1-2; D is uncertain. The CDR3 loop spans 14 amino acids. Germline lookup yields CDR1 LNHDA and CDR2 SQIVND (reference sequence). V shed 7 bases and J shed 2 bases, with 14 bases lying between them. The CDR3 nucleotides read TGTGCCAGTACCCCCTCGACTGGGAACTATGGCTACACCTTC. This gives the protein CASTPSTGNYGYTF.

The sample holds a few counts of this clonotype. The chain has TRBV6-5 and TRBJ1-1; D unclear. V shed 2 bases and J shed 0 bases, with 19 bases lying between them. CDR3 length equals 18 residues. Germline V gene sequence: CDR1 MNHEY, CDR2 SVGAGI. CDR3 region: CASSYGVGGYFMNTEAFF. In DNA, the CDR3 is TGTGCCAGCAGTTACGGGGTGGGAGGGTACTTCATGAACACTGAAGCTTTCTTT.

The chain recombines TRBV5-1 with TRBJ1-3; 7 bases are a match to TRBD1. CDR1 and CDR2 (germline): SGHRS, YFSETQ. V shed 1 base and J 8 bases; nucleotides not matched to a gene: 6. The CDR3 sequence is 14 residues long. The CDR3 DNA reads TGCGCCAGCAGCTTGCAATCAGGGGGAGACACCATATATTTT. It codes for CASSLQSGGDTIYF.

This clonotype was recorded once. A read error may be the cause here, since a much bigger clone is one base away. The chain combines TRBV7-8 with TRBJ2-7, with 8 nucleotides matching TRBD1. The CDR3 has 15 amino acids. The V gene's germline CDR1 is SGHVS and CDR2 FQNEAQ. The DNA of the CDR3 is TGTGCCGGCAGTGGCAGGGGGCAGCGGCACTACGAGCAGTACTTC. Protein: CAGSGRGQRHYEQYF.